The 32 T cell receptor beta chains reported below all come from one sample, sequenced in a study of T cell repertoires in cytomegalovirus infection. For these TCRs, the target antigens are not known. MiXCR, applied by TCRdb to the reads, yields one record per CDR3 protein. Of some 800,000 distinct CDR3 sequences in the sample, 30% to 35% are singletons; the top ten hold under 15%. The sample consisted of cultured CD8+ T cells from PBMCs, taken from culture after CMV antigen stimulation. These receptors were collected from a human donor in good health (CMV status not recorded). Some clones in this sample may be carry-over from other donors' samples.

V and J are TRBV28 and TRBJ1-4; a possible D gene is TRBD1 (6 bases). CDR1 MDHEN and CDR2 SYDVKM come from the germline V gene. The V end lost 6 bases, the J end lost 3 bases, and 11 bases lay between the germline ends. The CDR3 covers 14 residues. Written as DNA, the CDR3 is TGTGCCAGCAGACGGGGGCTACCTAATGAAAAACTGTTTTTT. The encoded protein is CASRRGLPNEKLFF.

V is TRBV2 and J is TRBJ2-7, with D uncertain. There are 14 residues in the CDR3. CDR1 and CDR2 from the germline V gene are SNHLY and FYNNEI. V was shortened by 3 bases and J by 5 bases, with 14 bases between the two germline ends. In nucleotides, the CDR3 is TGTGCCAGCAGTGAGAGTACCCTTAGGGACGAGCAGTACTTC. Amino acid sequence: CASSESTLRDEQYF.

The chain uses TRBV27 and TRBJ1-2; a weak D match, TRBD1 (5 bases). In germline, CDR1 is MNHEY, CDR2 SMNVEV (reference sequence). This CDR3 contains 14 residues. V lost 2 bases and J 7 bases, leaving 14 bases between the germline ends. CDR3 nucleotides: TGTGCCAGCAGTTTAGGAGGGGATTGGGTTGGCTACACCTTC. Encoded protein: CASSLGGDWVGYTF.

The chain employs TRBV12-3 or TRBV12-4 and TRBJ2-1; 8 bases agree with TRBD1. V lost 5 bases, J lost 6 bases, and 9 bases stayed unmatched. This CDR3 region has 15 residues. For the CDR3, the DNA is TGTGCCAGCAGTCCCGGGACAGGAGACCCCAATGAGCAGTTCTTC. It codes for CASSPGTGDPNEQFF.

This clonotype was picked up a small number of times. The chain employs TRBV7-9 and TRBJ2-2; no reliable D call. This CDR3 has 15 amino acids. V dropped 0 bases and J dropped 2 bases, with 7 bases sitting between them. CDR1 is SEHNR, CDR2 FQNEAQ, per germline (reference sequence). As DNA, the CDR3 is TGTGCCAGCAGCTTAGCCATCGGCAACACCGGGGAGCTGTTTTTT. It is translated as CASSLAIGNTGELFF.

V usage is TRBV20-1 and J usage is TRBJ2-2, with D unclear. Germline CDR1 and CDR2: DFQATT and SNEGSKA (reference sequence). V lost 3 bases, J lost 0 bases, and 14 bases lay in between. This CDR3 is built from 16 residues. The DNA for the CDR3 is TGCAGTGCTAGTGGTAATTGGGTCGCGAACACCGGGGAGCTGTTTTTT. Its translation is CSASGNWVANTGELFF.

This clonotype has only a few counts. The chain carries TRBV19 and TRBJ1-5, with a weak D call TRBD1 (5 bases). In germline, CDR1 is LNHDA, CDR2 SQIVND (reference sequence). The CDR3 consists of 14 residues. Trimming pared 7 bases from V and 4 bases from J, leaving 14 bases between. The DNA for the CDR3 is TGTGCCAGTACTCAGGGTTTGGGGAATCAGCCCCAGCATTTT. Its translation is CASTQGLGNQPQHF.

This clonotype has only a few counts. In DNA form, the CDR3 reads TGTGCCAGCAGTTCCGACAGGCCTGAAGCTTTCTTT. Translated, it gives CASSSDRPEAFF. V is TRBV12-3 or TRBV12-4 and J is TRBJ1-1, with D perhaps TRBD1 (6 bases). This CDR3 has 12 amino acids. V was cut by 4 bases and J by 6 bases, with 9 bases left in between.

The chain is built from TRBV5-6 and TRBJ2-3; 7 bases map to TRBD1. The junction had 5 bases not matched to a gene; V was cut back by 4 bases and J by 0 bases. This CDR3 contains 15 residues. Germline lookup yields CDR1 SGHDT and CDR2 YYEEEE. The CDR3 loop is CASSNGQDSTDTQYF. CDR3 in DNA: TGTGCCAGCAGCAACGGACAGGACAGCACAGATACGCAGTATTTT.

V is TRBV11-2 and J is TRBJ2-3; the D call may be TRBD1 or TRBD2 (5 bases each). Trimming removed 3 bases from V and 4 bases from J, with 17 bases in between. The V gene's germline CDR1 is SGHAT and CDR2 FQNNGV. This CDR3 has 16 amino acids. The CDR3 bases are TGTGCCAGCAGCTTCTGGACTGGGGGTTTTCCAGATACGCAGTATTTT. It is translated as CASSFWTGGFPDTQYF.

Written as DNA, the CDR3 is TGTGCCAGCAGCAACTCACAGGTACTGGGCACTGAAGCTTTCTTT. Its protein product is CASSNSQVLGTEAFF. J is TRBJ1-1 and V is TRBV5-5; D may be TRBD1 (5 bases). V lost 4 bases to trimming and J lost 4 bases, with 17 bases between them. Germline V gene lookup returns CDR1 SGHKS and CDR2 YYEKEE (reference sequence). CDR3 length: 15 residues.

This clonotype was observed once. The chain uses TRBV5-4 and TRBJ1-1; 8 nucleotides line up with TRBD1. The CDR3 runs to 15 residues. The germline CDR1 and CDR2 sequences are SGHNT and YYREEE (reference sequence). Losses at the gene ends were 4 bases for V and 2 bases for J; bases not matched to a gene: 7. The CDR3 nucleotides read TGTGCCAGCAGCGACCCACAGGGGGGAAACACTGAAGCTTTCTTT. This gives the protein CASSDPQGGNTEAFF.

The chain links TRBV12-3 or TRBV12-4 to TRBJ1-2, with no clear D. V dropped 2 bases and J dropped 4 bases, with 8 bases sitting between them. The length of the CDR3 is 13 residues. This CDR3 reads CASSLLHLYGYTF. CDR3 nucleotides: TGTGCCAGCAGTTTACTTCACCTCTATGGCTACACCTTC.

The chain combines TRBV20-1 with TRBJ1-2; D gene unclear. The germline V gene has CDR1 DFQATT and CDR2 SNEGSKA (reference sequence). V lost 1 base and J 7 bases, leaving 7 bases between the germline ends. This CDR3 has 11 residues. The CDR3 nucleotides are TGCAGTGCTAGAGCCGTGTTTGGCTACACCTTC. Amino acids: CSARAVFGYTF.

This clonotype has a handful of counts. V is TRBV7-9 and J is TRBJ2-7; possible D gene TRBD1, 5 bases. The V gene's germline CDR1 is SEHNR and CDR2 FQNEAQ (reference sequence). V dropped 0 bases and J dropped 1 base, with 7 bases sitting between them. This CDR3 contains 14 residues. The DNA for the CDR3 is TGTGCCAGCAGCTTAGCCGACAGTTCCTACGAGCAGTACGTC. Translation: CASSLADSSYEQYV.

The rearrangement links TRBV2 to TRBJ2-7; tentatively, D is TRBD1 (6 bases). The CDR3 spans 13 residues. CDR1 and CDR2 (germline): SNHLY, FYNNEI. The V gene lost 1 base and the J gene lost 2 bases, with 6 bases spanning the gap. This CDR3 is CASSEGDTYEQYF. DNA for the CDR3: TGTGCCAGCAGTGAAGGGGACACCTACGAGCAGTACTTC.

The rearrangement uses TRBV28 and TRBJ2-2, with D uncertain. CDR3 length: 13 residues. In germline, CDR1 is MDHEN, CDR2 SYDVKM. V shed 2 bases and J shed 8 bases, with 9 bases lying between them. The CDR3 loop is CASSLAALGELFF. Here the CDR3 DNA reads TGTGCCAGCAGTTTAGCGGCTCTGGGGGAGCTGTTTTTT.

The V gene is TRBV4-1, the J gene TRBJ2-7; D might be TRBD1 or TRBD2, each matching 5 bases. Germline V CDR1 and CDR2: MGHRA, YSYEKL. Deletions cut 4 bases from V and 0 bases from J, with 16 bases between. This CDR3 is 16 amino acids long. CDR3 nucleotides: TGCGCCAGCAGCCTTCTGAGGGGAGACAGCTCCTACGAGCAGTACTTC. Amino acid sequence: CASSLLRGDSSYEQYF.

This clonotype was observed a handful of times. The chain combines TRBV5-4 with TRBJ2-2, with D possibly TRBD1 on 6 matching bases. V was shortened by 1 base and J by 3 bases, with 22 bases between the two germline ends. This CDR3 is 19 amino acids long. Germline loops: CDR1 SGHNT, CDR2 YYREEE (reference sequence). The CDR3 DNA reads TGTGCCAGCAGCTTGAACGACAGGATCTGGGGGACCGACACCGGGGAGCTGTTTTTT. Amino acid sequence: CASSLNDRIWGTDTGELFF.

This clonotype was observed at least ten times. This chain links TRBV7-2 with TRBJ1-2; tentative D call: TRBD1 (6 bases). CDR3 length: 15 residues. V was pared by 0 bases and J by 1 base, with 9 bases between. Germline V CDR1 and CDR2: SGHTA, FQGNSA. CDR3 coding DNA: TGTGCCAGCAGCTTAGCTGGGGGCGATAACTATGGCTACACCTTC. Amino acid sequence: CASSLAGGDNYGYTF.

This rearrangement joins TRBV7-6 to TRBJ2-2; TRBD2 might be the D (6 bases). This CDR3 has 15 amino acids. From germline, CDR1 is SGHVS and CDR2 FNYEAQ. With 3 bases removed from V and 3 bases from J, the gap between germline ends came to 11 bases. The chain's CDR3 is CASSFGGDHTGELFF. The CDR3 DNA follows: TGTGCCAGCAGCTTTGGCGGGGACCACACCGGGGAGCTGTTTTTT.

This clonotype was counted ten times or more. V gene TRBV12-3 or TRBV12-4 combines with J gene TRBJ1-5; D is perhaps TRBD1 (5 bases). This CDR3 is built from 14 residues. The V end was cut by 4 bases, the J end by 6 bases, with 13 bases between. The CDR3 sequence is CASSSAGRSQPQHF. The CDR3 bases are TGTGCCAGCAGTTCTGCAGGGAGGAGTCAGCCCCAGCATTTT.

This clonotype was seen ten or more times. The V gene is TRBV7-3, the J gene TRBJ2-7; TRBD2 agrees at 8 bases. V shed 2 bases and J 7 bases; nucleotides not matched to a gene: 7. The length of the CDR3 is 14 residues. CDR1 and CDR2 (germline): SGHTA, FQGTGA. The CDR3 nucleotides are TGTGCCAGCAGCTTATACGGGGGGGCGAGGGAGCAGTACGTC. Translation gives CASSLYGGAREQYV.

This rearrangement joins TRBV25-1 to TRBJ1-6; D is undetermined. V was pared by 10 bases and J by 0 bases, with 7 bases between. CDR1 MGHDK and CDR2 SYGVNS come from the germline V gene. This CDR3 has 13 residues. CDR3 residues: CANASSYNSPLHF. Here the CDR3 DNA reads TGTGCCAACGCGAGCTCCTATAATTCACCCCTCCACTTT.

Comments on this clonotype: A much larger clonotype is one base distant, so this may be a read error. V gene TRBV7-6 combines with J gene TRBJ2-2, with no clear D. Germline V CDR1 and CDR2: SGHVS, FNYEAQ. The CDR3 consists of 11 residues. The CDR3 protein is CTSTPGGELFF. The CDR3, as DNA: TGTACCAGCACCCCAGGAGGGGAGCTGTTTTTT.

This clonotype was recorded at least ten times. The rearrangement links TRBV7-9 to TRBJ2-1; TRBD2 agrees at 13 bases. V lost 5 bases, J lost 6 bases, and 4 bases stayed unmatched. CDR1 and CDR2 (germline): SEHNR, FQNEAQ (reference sequence). This CDR3 comprises 15 residues. CDR3 protein: CASSARLAGGNEQFF. The DNA of the CDR3 is TGTGCCAGCAGCGCCCGACTAGCGGGGGGCAATGAGCAGTTCTTC.

Comment on this clonotype: A clone one base away is much larger, so this may be a read error. The rearrangement joins TRBV12-3 or TRBV12-4 to TRBJ1-5, with D hard to call. The CDR3 length is 15 residues. Trimming removed 7 bases at V and 3 bases at J, with 16 bases between. For the CDR3, the DNA is TGTGCCAGCACTACGGACGGCCCGGACAATCAGCCCCAGCATTTT. Protein product: CASTTDGPDNQPQHF.

The chain combines TRBV7-2 with TRBJ2-6; D is uncertain. In germline, CDR1 is SGHTA, CDR2 FQGNSA. Trimming stripped 2 bases from V and 1 base from J, with 21 bases between. This CDR3 has 20 residues. The CDR3 region has the DNA TGTGCCAGCAGCTTAAAGAATGACACAAAGACTTGGTCTGGGGCCAACGTCCTGACTTTC. Residues: CASSLKNDTKTWSGANVLTF.

Regarding this clonotype: Just one base apart from a much larger clone, this may be a read error. Here the CDR3 reads CVSSSGTSGALSHEQFF. The CDR3 DNA sequence: TGTGTCAGCAGCTCGGGGACTAGCGGGGCCCTTTCTCATGAGCAGTTCTTC. The gene calls are TRBV7-3 and TRBJ2-1; TRBD2 agrees at 13 bases. Germline assignment: CDR1 SGHTA and CDR2 FQGTGA. This CDR3 contains 17 residues.

The gene calls are TRBV6-2 or TRBV6-3 and TRBJ2-1; the match to TRBD2 covers 12 bases. Germline lookup yields CDR1 MNHEY and CDR2 SVGEGT. The J segment lost 0 bases and the V segment lost 2 bases, leaving 2 bases of the junction unmatched. CDR3 length equals 17 residues. The CDR3 bases are TGTGCCAGCAGTTACGGACTAGCGGGAAGCTCCTACAATGAGCAGTTCTTC. Its translation: CASSYGLAGSSYNEQFF.

This clonotype has only a few counts. The chain has TRBV2 and TRBJ1-2; 8 bases line up with TRBD1. This CDR3 spans 12 amino acids. Per the germline V gene, CDR1 is SNHLY and CDR2 is FYNNEI. V lost 8 bases, J lost 6 bases, and 5 bases stayed unmatched. CDR3 sequence: CASGQGGDGYTF. Written as DNA, the CDR3 is TGTGCCAGCGGACAGGGAGGGGATGGCTACACCTTC.

The J gene is TRBJ2-7, the V gene TRBV6-5; maybe TRBD1 (5 bases). Trimming stripped 0 bases from V and 5 bases from J, with 11 bases between. The CDR3 extends over 14 amino acids. Germline V CDR1 and CDR2: MNHEY, SVGAGI. The CDR3 DNA reads TGTGCCAGCAGTTACTCCAGGGAATGGAACGAGCAGTACTTC. Its translation: CASSYSREWNEQYF.